The text below deals with one TCR beta chain. The antigen remains undetermined. This specimen belongs to a study of T cell responses to AZD1222 COVID-19 vaccine. Study results and caveats: Targeting of unmutated variant regions was reportedly seen in nearly half of spike-specific TCRs.

Profiling relied on immunoSEQ multiplex PCR, and the TCRdb table lists in-frame clones only, not all of them. The sample includes roughly 160,000 clones, more than 70% of them seen just once. The source was peripheral blood, collected on day 0 of AZD1222 vaccination. This clonotype was sampled from an adult in good health.

CDR3 residues: CAWAQGGETQYF. The CDR3 bases are TGTGCCTGGGCCCAGGGAGGAGAGACCCAGTACTTC. V is TRBV30 and J is TRBJ2-5; the D gene is possibly TRBD2 (6 bases). The CDR3 is 12 residues long. Germline V lookup: CDR1 GTSNPN, CDR2 SVGIG (reference sequence). Between the trimmed V and J ends, which lost 5 bases and 4 bases, there was a span of 11 bases.